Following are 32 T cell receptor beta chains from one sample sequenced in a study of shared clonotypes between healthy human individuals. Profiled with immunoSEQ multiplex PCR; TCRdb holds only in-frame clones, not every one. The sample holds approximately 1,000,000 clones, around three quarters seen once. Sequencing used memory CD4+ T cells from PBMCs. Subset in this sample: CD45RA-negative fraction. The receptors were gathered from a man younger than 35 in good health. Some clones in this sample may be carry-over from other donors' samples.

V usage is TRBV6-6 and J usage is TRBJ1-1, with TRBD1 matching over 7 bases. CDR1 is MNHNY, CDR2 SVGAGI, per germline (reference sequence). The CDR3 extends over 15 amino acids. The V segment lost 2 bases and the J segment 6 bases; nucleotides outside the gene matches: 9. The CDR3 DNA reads TGTGCCAGCAGTTACCTCCATTGGGACAGACCTGAAGCTTTCTTT. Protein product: CASSYLHWDRPEAFF.

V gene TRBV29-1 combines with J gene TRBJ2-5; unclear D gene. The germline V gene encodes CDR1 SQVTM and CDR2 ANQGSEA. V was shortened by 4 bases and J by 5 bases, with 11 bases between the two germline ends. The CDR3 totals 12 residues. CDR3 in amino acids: CSVGSAEETQYF. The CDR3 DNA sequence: TGCAGCGTTGGGAGCGCGGAGGAGACCCAGTACTTC.

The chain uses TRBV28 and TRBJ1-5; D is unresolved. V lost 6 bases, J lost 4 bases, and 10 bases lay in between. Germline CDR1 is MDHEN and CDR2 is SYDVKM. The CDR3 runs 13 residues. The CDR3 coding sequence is TGTGCCAGCAGGGTAGGGTTGAATCAGCCCCAGCATTTT. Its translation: CASRVGLNQPQHF.

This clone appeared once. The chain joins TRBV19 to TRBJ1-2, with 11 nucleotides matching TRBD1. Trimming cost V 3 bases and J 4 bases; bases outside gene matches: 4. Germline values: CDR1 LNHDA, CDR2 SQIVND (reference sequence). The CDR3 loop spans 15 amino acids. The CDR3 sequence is CASSMGDRGIYGYTF. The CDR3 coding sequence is TGTGCCAGTAGTATGGGGGACAGGGGGATCTATGGCTACACCTTC. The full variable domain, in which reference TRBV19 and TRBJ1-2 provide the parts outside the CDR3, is DGGITQSPKYLFRKEGQNVTLSCEQNLNHDAMYWYRQDPGQGLRLIYYSQIVNDFQKGDIAEGYSVSREKKESFPLTVTSAQKNPTAFYLCASSMGDRGIYGYTFGSGTRLTVV.

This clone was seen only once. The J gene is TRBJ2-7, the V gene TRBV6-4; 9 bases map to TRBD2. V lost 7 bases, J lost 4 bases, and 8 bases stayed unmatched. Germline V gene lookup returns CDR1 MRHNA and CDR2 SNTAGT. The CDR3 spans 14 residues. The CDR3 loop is CASKTGTSLYEQYF. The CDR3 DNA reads TGTGCCAGCAAGACCGGGACTAGCTTGTACGAGCAGTACTTC.

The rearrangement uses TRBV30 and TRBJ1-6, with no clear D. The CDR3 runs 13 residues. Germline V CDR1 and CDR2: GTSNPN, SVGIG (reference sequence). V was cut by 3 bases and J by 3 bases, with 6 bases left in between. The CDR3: CAWSGSYNSPLHF. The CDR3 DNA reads TGTGCCTGGAGCGGCAGCTATAATTCACCCCTCCACTTT.

CDR3 protein: CASSPRTGTGEPQHF. The CDR3 DNA reads TGTGCCAGCTCACCCCGGACAGGGACTGGCGAGCCCCAGCATTTT. The chain links TRBV18 to TRBJ1-5; TRBD1 agrees at 8 bases. The germline CDR1 and CDR2 sequences are KGHSH and LQKENI. The V gene end was trimmed by 3 bases and the J gene end by 8 bases; junction bases not matched to a gene: 9. The CDR3 runs to 15 residues. Variable domain in full (rest from reference TRBV18 and TRBJ1-5): NAGVMQNPRHLVRRRGQEARLRCSPMKGHSHVYWYRQLPEEGLKFMVYLQKENIIDESGMPKERFSAEFPKEGPSILRIQQVVRGDSAAYFCASSPRTGTGEPQHFGDGTRLSIL.

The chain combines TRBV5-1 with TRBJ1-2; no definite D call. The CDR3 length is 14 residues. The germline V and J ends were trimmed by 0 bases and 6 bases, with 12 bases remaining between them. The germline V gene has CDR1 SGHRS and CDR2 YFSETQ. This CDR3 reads CASSLASGSDGYTF. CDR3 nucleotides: TGCGCCAGCAGCTTGGCGTCGGGTTCAGATGGCTACACCTTC.

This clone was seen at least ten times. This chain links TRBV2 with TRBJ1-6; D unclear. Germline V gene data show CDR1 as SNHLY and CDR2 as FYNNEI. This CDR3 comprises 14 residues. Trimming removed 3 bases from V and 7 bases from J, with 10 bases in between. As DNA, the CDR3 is TGTGCCAGCAGTGACCCAAGGACCAATTCACCCCTCCACTTT. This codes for CASSDPRTNSPLHF. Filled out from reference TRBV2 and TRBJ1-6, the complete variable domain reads EPEVTQTPSHQVTQMGQEVILRCVPISNHLYFYWYRQILGQKVEFLVSFYNNEISEKSEIFDDQFSVERPDGSNFTLKIRSTKLEDSAMYFCASSDPRTNSPLHFGNGTRLTVT.

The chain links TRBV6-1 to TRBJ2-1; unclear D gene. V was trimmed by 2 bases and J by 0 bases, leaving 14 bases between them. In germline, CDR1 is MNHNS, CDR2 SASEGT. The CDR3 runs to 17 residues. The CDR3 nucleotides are TGTGCCAGCAGTGAACGACTTGAATTACCCTCCTACAATGAGCAGTTCTTC. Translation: CASSERLELPSYNEQFF.

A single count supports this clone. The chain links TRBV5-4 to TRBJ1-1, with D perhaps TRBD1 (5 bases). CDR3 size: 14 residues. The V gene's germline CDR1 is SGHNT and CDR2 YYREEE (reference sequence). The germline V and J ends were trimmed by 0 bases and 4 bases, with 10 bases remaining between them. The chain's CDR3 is CASSLDRFPTEAFF. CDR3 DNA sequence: TGTGCCAGCAGCTTGGACAGGTTCCCCACTGAAGCTTTCTTT.

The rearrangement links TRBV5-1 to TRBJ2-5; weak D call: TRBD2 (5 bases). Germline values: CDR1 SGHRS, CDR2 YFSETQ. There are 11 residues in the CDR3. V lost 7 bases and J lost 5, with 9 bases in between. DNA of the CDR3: TGCGCCAGCGGCGGGTTGGAGACCCAGTACTTC. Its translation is CASGGLETQYF.

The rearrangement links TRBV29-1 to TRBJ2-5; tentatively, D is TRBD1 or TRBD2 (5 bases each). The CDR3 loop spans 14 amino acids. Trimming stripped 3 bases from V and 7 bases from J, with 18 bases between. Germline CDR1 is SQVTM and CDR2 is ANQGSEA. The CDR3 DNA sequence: TGCAGCGTTGAGGGCTCGCACCTTGGGGGGACCCAGTACTTC. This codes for CSVEGSHLGGTQYF.

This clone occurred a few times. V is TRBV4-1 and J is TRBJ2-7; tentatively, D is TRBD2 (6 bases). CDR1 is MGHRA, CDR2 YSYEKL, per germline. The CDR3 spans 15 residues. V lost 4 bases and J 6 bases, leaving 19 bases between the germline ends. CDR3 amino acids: CASSPGTALDFEQYF. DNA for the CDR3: TGCGCCAGCAGCCCCGGGACTGCCTTAGATTTCGAGCAGTACTTC.

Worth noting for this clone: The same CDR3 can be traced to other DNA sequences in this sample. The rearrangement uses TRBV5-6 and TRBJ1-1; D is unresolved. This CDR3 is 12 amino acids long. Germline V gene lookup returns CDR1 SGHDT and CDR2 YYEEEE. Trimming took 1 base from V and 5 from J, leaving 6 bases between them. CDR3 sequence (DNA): TGTGCCAGCAGCTTGACCGGGACTGAAGCTTTCTTT. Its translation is CASSLTGTEAFF.

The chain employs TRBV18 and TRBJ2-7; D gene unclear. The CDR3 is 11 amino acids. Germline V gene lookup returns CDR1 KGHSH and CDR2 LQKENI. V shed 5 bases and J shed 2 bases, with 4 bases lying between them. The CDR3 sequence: CASSSTYEQYF. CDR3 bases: TGTGCCAGCTCATCTACCTACGAGCAGTACTTC.

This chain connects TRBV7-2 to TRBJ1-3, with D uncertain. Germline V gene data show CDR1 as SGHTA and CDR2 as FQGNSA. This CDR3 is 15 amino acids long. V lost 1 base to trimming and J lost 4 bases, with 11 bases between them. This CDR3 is CASSLVSDGGNTIYF. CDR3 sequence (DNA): TGTGCCAGCAGCTTAGTCTCGGACGGCGGAAACACCATATATTTT. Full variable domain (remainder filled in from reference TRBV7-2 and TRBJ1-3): GAGVSQSPSNKVTEKGKDVELRCDPISGHTALYWYRQSLGQGLEFLIYFQGNSAPDKSGLPSDRFSAERTGGSVSTLTIQRTQQEDSAVYLCASSLVSDGGNTIYFGEGSWLTVV.

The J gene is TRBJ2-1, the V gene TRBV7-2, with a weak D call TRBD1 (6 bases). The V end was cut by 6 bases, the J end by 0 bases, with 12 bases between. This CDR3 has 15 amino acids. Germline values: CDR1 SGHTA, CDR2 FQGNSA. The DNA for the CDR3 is TGTGCCAGCAGTCAAGACAGGCGCTCCTACAATGAGCAGTTCTTC. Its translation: CASSQDRRSYNEQFF.

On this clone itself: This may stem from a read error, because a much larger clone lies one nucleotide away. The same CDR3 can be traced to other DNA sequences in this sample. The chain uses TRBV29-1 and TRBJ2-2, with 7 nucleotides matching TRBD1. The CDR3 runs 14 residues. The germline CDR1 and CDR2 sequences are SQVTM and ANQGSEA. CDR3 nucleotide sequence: TGCAGCGTTGTTAGGACAGGAAACACCGGAGAGCTGTTTTTT. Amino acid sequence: CSVVRTGNTGELFF.

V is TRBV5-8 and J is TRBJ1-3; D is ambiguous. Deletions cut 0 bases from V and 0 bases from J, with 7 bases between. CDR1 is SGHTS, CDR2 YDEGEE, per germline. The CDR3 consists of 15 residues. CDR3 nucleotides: TGTGCCAGCAGCTTGGGACGGCTCTCTGGAAACACCATATATTTT. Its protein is CASSLGRLSGNTIYF.

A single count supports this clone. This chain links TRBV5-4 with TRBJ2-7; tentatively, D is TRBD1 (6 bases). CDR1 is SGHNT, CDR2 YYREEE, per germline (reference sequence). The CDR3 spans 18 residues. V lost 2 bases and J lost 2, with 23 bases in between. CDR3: CASSFGLGAAKYPYEQYF. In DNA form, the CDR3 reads TGTGCCAGCAGCTTCGGTCTGGGGGCAGCTAAATACCCCTACGAGCAGTACTTC.

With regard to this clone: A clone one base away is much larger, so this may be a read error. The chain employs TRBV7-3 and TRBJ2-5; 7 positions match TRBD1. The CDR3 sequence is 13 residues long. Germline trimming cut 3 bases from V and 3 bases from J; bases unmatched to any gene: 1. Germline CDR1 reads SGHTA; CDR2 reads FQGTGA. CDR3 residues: CASSFGTEETQYF. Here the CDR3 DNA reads TGTGCCAGCAGCTTCGGGACAGAAGAGACCCAGTACTTC.

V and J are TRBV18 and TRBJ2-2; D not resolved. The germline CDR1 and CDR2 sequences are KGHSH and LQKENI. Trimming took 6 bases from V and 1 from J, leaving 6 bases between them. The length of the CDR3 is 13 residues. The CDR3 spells CASSTGNTGELFF. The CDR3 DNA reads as TGTGCCAGCTCGACGGGGAACACCGGGGAGCTGTTTTTT.

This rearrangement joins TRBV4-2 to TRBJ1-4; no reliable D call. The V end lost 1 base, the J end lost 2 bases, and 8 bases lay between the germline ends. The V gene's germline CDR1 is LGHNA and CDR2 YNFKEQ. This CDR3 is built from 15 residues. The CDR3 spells CASSQGGSTNEKLFF. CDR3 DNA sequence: TGTGCCAGCAGCCAAGGTGGGAGCACTAATGAAAAACTGTTTTTT.

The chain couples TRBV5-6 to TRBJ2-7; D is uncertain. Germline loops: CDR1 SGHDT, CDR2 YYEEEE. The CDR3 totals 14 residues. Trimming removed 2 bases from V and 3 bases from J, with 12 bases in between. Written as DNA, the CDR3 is TGTGCCAGCAGCTTCTGGGGTAAGGACTACGAGCAGTACTTC. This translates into CASSFWGKDYEQYF.

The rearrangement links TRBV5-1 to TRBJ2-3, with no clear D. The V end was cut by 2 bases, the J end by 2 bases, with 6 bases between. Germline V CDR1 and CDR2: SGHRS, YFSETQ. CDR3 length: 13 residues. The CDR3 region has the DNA TGCGCCAGCAGCTTCGAAGACACAGATACGCAGTATTTT. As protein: CASSFEDTDTQYF.

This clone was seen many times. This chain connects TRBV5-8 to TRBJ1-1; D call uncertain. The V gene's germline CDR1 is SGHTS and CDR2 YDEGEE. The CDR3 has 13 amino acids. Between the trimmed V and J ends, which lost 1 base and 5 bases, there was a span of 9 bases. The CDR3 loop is CASSLIPGTEAFF. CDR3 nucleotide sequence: TGTGCCAGCAGCTTGATTCCGGGTACTGAAGCTTTCTTT.

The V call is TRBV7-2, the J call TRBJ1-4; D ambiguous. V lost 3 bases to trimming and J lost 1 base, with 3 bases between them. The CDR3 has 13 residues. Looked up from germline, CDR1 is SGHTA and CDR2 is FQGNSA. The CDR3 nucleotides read TGTGCCAGCAGCTTGAGAACTAATGAAAAACTGTTTTTT. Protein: CASSLRTNEKLFF.

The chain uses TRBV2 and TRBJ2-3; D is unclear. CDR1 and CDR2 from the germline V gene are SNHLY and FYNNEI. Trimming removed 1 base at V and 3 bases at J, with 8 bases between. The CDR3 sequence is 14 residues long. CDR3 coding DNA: TGTGCCAGCAGTGAAGTAACTACAACAGATACGCAGTATTTT. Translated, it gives CASSEVTTTDTQYF.

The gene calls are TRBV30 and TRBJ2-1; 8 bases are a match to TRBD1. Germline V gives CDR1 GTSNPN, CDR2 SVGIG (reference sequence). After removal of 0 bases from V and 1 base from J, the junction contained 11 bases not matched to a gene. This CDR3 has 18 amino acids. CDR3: CAWSVRQGLGNSYNEQFF. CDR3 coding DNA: TGTGCCTGGAGTGTACGACAGGGGCTTGGGAATTCCTACAATGAGCAGTTCTTC.

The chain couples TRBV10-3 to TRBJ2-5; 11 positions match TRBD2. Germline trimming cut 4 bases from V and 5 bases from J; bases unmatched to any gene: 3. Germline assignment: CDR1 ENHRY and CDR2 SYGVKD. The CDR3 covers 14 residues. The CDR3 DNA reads TGTGCCATCAGTGGACTAGCGGGACGGGAGACCCAGTACTTC. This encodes CAISGLAGRETQYF.

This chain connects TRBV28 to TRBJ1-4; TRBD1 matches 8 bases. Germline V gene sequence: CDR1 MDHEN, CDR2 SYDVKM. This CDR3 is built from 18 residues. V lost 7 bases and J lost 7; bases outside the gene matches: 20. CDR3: CASTHQGASDSSSEKLFF. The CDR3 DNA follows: TGTGCCAGCACCCACCAGGGGGCATCGGATTCGTCTTCTGAAAAACTGTTTTTT.